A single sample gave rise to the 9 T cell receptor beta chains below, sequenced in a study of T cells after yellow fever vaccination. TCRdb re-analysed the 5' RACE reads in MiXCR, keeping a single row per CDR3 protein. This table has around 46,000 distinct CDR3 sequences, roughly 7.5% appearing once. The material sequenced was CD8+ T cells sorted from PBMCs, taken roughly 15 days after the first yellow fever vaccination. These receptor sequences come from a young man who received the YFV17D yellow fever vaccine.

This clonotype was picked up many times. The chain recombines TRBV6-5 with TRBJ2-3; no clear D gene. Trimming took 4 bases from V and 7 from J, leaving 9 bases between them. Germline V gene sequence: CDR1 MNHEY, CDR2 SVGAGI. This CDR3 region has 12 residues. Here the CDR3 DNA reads TGTGCCAGCAGTTCGATTGAGTATACGCAGTATTTT. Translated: CASSSIEYTQYF.

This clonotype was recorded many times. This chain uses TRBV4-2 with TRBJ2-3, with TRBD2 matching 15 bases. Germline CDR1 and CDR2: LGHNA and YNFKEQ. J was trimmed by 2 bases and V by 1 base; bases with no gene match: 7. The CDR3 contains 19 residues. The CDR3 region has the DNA TGTGCCAGCAGCCAAGCCGGGACTAGCGGGGGGCTTTCCACAGATACGCAGTATTTT. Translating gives CASSQAGTSGGLSTDTQYF.

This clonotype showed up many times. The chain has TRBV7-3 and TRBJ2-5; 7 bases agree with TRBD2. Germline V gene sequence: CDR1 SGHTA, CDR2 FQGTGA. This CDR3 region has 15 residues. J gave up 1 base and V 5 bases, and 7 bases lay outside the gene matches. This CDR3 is CASSRSGGAQETQYF. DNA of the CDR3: TGTGCCAGCAGCCGGTCGGGGGGAGCCCAAGAGACCCAGTACTTC.

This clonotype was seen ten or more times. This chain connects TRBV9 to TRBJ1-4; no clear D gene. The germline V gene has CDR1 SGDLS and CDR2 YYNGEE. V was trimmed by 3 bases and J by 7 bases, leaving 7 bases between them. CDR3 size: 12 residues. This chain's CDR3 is CASSAEGEKLFF. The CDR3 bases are TGTGCCAGCAGCGCTGAGGGTGAAAAACTGTTTTTT.

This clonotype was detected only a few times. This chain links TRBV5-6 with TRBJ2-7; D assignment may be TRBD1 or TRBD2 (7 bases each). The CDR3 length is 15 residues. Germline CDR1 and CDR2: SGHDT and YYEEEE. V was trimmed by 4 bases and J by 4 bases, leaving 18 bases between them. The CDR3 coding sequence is TGTGCCAGCAGCCGCGCAGGGGGGGGCCGGTACGAGCAGTACGTC. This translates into CASSRAGGGRYEQYV.

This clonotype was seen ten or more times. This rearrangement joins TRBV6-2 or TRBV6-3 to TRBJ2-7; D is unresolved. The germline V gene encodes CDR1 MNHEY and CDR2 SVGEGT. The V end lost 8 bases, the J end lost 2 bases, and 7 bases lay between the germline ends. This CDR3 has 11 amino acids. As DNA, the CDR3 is TGTGCCAGCGGTGCAGCCTACGAGCAGTACGTC. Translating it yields CASGAAYEQYV.

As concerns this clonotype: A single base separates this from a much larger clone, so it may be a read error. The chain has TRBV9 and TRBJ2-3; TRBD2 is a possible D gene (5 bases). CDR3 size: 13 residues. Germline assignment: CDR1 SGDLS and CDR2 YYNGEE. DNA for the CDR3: TGTACCAGCAGCCAGGACGGAGGAGATACGCAGTATTTT. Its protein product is CTSSQDGGDTQYF.

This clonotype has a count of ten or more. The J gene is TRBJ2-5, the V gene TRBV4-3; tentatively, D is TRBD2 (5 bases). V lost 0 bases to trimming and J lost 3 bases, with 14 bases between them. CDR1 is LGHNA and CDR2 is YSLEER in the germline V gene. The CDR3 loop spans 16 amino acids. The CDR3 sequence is CASSQEWESAKETQYF. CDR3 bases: TGCGCCAGCAGCCAAGAATGGGAGAGCGCGAAAGAGACCCAGTACTTC.

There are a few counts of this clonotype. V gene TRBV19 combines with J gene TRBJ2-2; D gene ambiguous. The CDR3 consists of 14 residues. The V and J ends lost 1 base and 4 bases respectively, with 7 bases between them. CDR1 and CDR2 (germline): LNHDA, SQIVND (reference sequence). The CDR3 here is CASSIVSSTGELFF. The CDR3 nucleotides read TGTGCCAGTAGTATAGTCTCGAGCACCGGGGAGCTGTTTTTT.